This T cell receptor beta chain appears in the sequencing data of a study of T cell responses to AZD1222 COVID-19 vaccine. Study-level points and caveats: Variant regions that are unmutated are reportedly the target of nearly half of spike-specific TCRs. The peak T cell response came first, and repertoires were sampled only after it. Clonal diversity was possibly underestimated, and white British individuals and females predominated among donors.

Germline V lookup: CDR1 SGHRS, CDR2 YFSETQ. Germline trimming cut 4 bases from V and 5 bases from J; bases unmatched to any gene: 12. The CDR3 extends over 18 amino acids. Assay: immunoSEQ multiplex PCR; the TCRdb copy retains only in-frame clones and omits some. This table holds 95,000 to 150,000 clones, approximately 90% found once. The analysis combined second doses at about 4 or about 12 weeks. For this clone: The antigen remains undetermined.

The sequences come from peripheral blood, collected 28 days after the second AZD1222 dose. The sequence was obtained from an adult who received the AZD1222 COVID-19 vaccine. V is TRBV5-1 and J is TRBJ1-4; 12 bases fit TRBD1. The CDR3 DNA follows: TGCGCCAGCAGCGCCGGGACAGGGGGCGGGGTCCTCAATGAAAAACTGTTTTTT. Protein sequence: CASSAGTGGGVLNEKLFF.